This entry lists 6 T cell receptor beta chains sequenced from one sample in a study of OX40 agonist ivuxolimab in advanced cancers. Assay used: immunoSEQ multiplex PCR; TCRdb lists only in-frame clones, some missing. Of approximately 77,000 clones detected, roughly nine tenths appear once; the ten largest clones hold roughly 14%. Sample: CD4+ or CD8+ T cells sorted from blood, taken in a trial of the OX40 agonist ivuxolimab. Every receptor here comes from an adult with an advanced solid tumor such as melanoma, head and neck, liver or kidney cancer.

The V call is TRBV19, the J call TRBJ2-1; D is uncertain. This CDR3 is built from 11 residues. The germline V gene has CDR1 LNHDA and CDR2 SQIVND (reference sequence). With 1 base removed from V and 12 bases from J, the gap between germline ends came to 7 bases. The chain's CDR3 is CASSIGAGQFF. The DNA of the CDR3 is TGTGCCAGTAGTATAGGGGCAGGGCAGTTCTTC.

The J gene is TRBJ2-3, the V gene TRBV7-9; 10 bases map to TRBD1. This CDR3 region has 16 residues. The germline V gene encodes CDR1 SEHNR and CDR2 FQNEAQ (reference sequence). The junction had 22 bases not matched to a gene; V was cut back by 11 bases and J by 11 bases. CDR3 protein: CAGMSGRDRGVLRQYF. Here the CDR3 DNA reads TGTGCCGGCATGTCTGGGAGGGACAGGGGAGTATTGAGGCAGTATTTT.

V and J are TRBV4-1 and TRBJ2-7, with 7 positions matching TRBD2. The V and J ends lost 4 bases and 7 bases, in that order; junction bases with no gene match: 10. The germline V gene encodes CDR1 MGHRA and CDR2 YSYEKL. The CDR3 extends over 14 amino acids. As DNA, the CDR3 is TGCGCCAGCAGCCCCAGCGGGGCAGCGGTGGAGCAGTACTTC. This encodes CASSPSGAAVEQYF.

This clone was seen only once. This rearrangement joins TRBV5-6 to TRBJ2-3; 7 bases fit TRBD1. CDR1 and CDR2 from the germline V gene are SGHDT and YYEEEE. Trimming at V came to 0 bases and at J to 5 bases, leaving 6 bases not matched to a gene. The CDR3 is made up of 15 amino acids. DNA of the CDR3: TGTGCCAGCAGCTTGGGACAGGGAGCGAGAGATACGCAGTATTTT. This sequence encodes CASSLGQGARDTQYF.

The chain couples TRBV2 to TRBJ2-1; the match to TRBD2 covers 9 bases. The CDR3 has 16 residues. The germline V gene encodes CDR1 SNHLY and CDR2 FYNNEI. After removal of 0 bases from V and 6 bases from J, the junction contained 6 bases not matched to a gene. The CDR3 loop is CASSEARVAGVNEQFF. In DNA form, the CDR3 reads TGTGCCAGCAGTGAAGCGCGAGTAGCGGGAGTCAATGAGCAGTTCTTC.

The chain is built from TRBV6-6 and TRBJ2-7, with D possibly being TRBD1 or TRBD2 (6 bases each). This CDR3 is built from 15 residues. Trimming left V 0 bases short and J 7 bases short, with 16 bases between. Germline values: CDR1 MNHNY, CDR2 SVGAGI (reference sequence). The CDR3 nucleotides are TGTGCCAGCAGTTACTCTGAAACAGGGAGGAAAGAGCAGTACTTC. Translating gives CASSYSETGRKEQYF.